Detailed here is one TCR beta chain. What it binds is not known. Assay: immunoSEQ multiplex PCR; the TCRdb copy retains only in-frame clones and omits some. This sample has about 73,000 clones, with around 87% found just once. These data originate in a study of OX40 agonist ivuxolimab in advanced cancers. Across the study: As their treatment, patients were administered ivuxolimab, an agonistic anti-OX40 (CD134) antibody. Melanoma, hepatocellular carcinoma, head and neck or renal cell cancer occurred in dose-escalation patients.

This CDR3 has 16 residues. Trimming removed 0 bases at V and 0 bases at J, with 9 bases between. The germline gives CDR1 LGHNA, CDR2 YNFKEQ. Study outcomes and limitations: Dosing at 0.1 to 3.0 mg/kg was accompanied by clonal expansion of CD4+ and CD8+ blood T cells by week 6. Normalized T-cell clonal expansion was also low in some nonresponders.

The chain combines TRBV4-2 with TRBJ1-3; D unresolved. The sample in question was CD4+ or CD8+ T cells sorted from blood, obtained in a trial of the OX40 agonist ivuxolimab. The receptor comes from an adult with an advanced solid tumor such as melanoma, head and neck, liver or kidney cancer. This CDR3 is CASSQDNDFSGNTIYF. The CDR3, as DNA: TGTGCCAGCAGCCAAGATAATGATTTCTCTGGAAACACCATATATTTT.